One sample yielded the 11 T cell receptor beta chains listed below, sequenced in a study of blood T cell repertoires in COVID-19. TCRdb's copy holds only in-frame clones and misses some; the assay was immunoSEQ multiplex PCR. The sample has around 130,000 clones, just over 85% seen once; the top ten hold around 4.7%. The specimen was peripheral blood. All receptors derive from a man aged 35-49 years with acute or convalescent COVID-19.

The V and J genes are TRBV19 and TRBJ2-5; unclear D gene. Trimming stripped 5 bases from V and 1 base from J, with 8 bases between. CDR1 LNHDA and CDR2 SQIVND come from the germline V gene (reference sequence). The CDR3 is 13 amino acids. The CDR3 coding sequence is TGTGCCAGTAGTGCTGACATCCAAGAGACCCAGTACTTC. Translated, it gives CASSADIQETQYF.

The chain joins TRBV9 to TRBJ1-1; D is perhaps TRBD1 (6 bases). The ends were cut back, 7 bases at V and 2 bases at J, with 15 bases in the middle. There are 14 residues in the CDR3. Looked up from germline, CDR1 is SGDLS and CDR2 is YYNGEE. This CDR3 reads CASRGGGHNTEAFF. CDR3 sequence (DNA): TGTGCCAGCCGCGGGGGGGGACACAACACTGAAGCTTTCTTT.

The CDR3 DNA follows: TGTGCCAGCATCCGGGGGACAGGCACCGCTCAGACCACTGAAGCTTTCTTT. Amino acids: CASIRGTGTAQTTEAFF. V usage is TRBV7-9 and J usage is TRBJ1-1; 8 nucleotides line up with TRBD1. The CDR3 totals 17 residues. Unmatched junction bases numbered 17, after V lost 7 bases and J lost 4 bases. Germline V gives CDR1 SEHNR, CDR2 FQNEAQ (reference sequence).

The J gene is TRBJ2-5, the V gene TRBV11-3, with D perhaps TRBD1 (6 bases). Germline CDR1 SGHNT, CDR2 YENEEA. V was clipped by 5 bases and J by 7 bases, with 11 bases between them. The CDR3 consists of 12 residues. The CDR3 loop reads CASSLRGGTQYF. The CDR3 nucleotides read TGTGCCAGCAGCCTCCGAGGGGGGACCCAGTACTTC. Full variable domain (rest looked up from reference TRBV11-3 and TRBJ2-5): EAGVVQSPRYKIIEKKQPVAFWCNPISGHNTLYWYLQNLGQGPELLIRYENEEAVDDSQLPKDRFSAERLKGVDSTLKIQPAELGDSAVYLCASSLRGGTQYFGPGTRLLVL.

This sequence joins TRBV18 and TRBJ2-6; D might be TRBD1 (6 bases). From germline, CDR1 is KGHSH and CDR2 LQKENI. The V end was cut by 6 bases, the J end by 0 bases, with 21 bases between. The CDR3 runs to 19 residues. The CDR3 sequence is CASSREPQGLSSGANVLTF. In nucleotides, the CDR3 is TGTGCCAGCTCTCGAGAACCCCAGGGGCTGAGCTCTGGGGCCAACGTCCTGACTTTC.

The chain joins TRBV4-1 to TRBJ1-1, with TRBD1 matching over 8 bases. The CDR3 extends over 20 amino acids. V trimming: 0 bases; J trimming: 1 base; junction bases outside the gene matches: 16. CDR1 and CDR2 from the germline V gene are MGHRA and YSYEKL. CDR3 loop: CASSQDKAAWAGGRNTEAFF. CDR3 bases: TGCGCCAGCAGCCAAGATAAAGCGGCCTGGGCAGGGGGCAGGAACACTGAAGCTTTCTTT.

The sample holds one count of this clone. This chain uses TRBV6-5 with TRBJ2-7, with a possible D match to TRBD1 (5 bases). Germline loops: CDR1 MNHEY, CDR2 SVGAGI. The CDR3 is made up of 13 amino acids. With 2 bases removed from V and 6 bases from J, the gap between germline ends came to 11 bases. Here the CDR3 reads CASSYQGYGEQYF. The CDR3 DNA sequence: TGTGCCAGCAGTTACCAGGGTTACGGCGAGCAGTACTTC.

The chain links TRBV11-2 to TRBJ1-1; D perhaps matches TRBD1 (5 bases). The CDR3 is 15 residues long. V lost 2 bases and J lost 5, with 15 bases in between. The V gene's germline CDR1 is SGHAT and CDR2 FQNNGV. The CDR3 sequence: CASSLTGGGGTEAFF. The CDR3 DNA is TGTGCCAGCAGCTTAACAGGTGGTGGTGGGACTGAAGCTTTCTTT.

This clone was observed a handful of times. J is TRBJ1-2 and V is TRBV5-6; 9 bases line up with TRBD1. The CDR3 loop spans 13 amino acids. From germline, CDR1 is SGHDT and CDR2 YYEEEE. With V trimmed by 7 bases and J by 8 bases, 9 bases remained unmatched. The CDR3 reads CASRPGQGSGYTF. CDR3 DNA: TGTGCCAGCCGGCCGGGACAGGGAAGCGGCTACACCTTC.

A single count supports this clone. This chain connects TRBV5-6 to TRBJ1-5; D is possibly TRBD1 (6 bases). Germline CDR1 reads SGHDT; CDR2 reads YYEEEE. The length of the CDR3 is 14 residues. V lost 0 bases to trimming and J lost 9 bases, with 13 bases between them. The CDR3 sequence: CASSLVGQSRPQHF. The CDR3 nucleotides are TGTGCCAGCAGCTTGGTCGGACAGAGTAGGCCCCAGCATTTT.

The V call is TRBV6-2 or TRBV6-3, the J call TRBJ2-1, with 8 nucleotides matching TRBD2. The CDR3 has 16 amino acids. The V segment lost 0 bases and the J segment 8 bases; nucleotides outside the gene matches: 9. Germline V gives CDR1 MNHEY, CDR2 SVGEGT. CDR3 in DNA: TGTGCCAGCAGTTACTCCGGGACTAGGGGCTGGGATGAGCAGTTCTTC. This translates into CASSYSGTRGWDEQFF.